What follows are 12 T cell receptor beta chains derived from one specimen sequenced in a study of T-cell reconstitution after alpha-beta-depleted transplantation in children. Molecular barcoding with unique molecular identifiers was used for the TCRbeta library. TCRdb fed the PCR reads into MiXCR, producing one record per CDR3 protein. Among approximately 240,000 distinct CDR3 sequences, approximately 9.9% were seen once, and the ten largest hold approximately 5%. Here the sequenced sample was PBMCs from the stem cell graft donor, taken from the stem cell graft. The receptors shown here come from a human donor who donated a stem cell graft to a child with SCID.

This clonotype was seen ten or more times. The chain employs TRBV30 and TRBJ1-5; TRBD1 is a possible D gene (5 bases). V was shortened by 0 bases and J by 7 bases, with 7 bases between the two germline ends. The CDR3 has 12 residues. CDR1 is GTSNPN and CDR2 is SVGIG in the germline V gene (reference sequence). The CDR3 region is CAWSVGGQPQHF. CDR3 DNA: TGTGCCTGGAGTGTCGGGGGGCAGCCCCAGCATTTT. Looking up the rest from reference TRBV30 and TRBJ1-5 gives the full variable domain: SQTIHQWPATLVQPVGSPLSLECTVEGTSNPNLYWYRQAAGRGLQLLFYSVGIGQISSEVPQNLSASRPQDRQFILSSKKLLLSDSGFYLCAWSVGGQPQHFGDGTRLSIL.

The chain carries TRBV20-1 and TRBJ2-5; unclear D gene. V was shortened by 6 bases and J by 5 bases, with 16 bases between the two germline ends. The CDR3 contains 13 residues. The V gene's germline CDR1 is DFQATT and CDR2 SNEGSKA (reference sequence). CDR3 protein: CSAPSIPGETQYF. DNA of the CDR3: TGCAGTGCCCCGAGTATCCCCGGGGAGACCCAGTACTTC.

This clonotype was observed many times. The rearrangement joins TRBV6-5 to TRBJ2-3, with 7 positions matching TRBD2. The CDR3 is 14 amino acids. Germline CDR1 and CDR2: MNHEY and SVGAGI. V lost 0 bases, J lost 6 bases, and 3 bases stayed unmatched. For the CDR3, the DNA is TGTGCCAGCAGTTACTCCTCCGGGGGGGATACGCAGTATTTT. Translating it yields CASSYSSGGDTQYF.

This clonotype was counted at least ten times. In DNA, the CDR3 is TGCGCCAGCAGCTGGACAGGGGGGATGAACACTGAAGCTTTCTTT. Protein sequence: CASSWTGGMNTEAFF. V gene TRBV5-1 combines with J gene TRBJ1-1; TRBD1 agrees at 10 bases. The CDR3 is made up of 15 amino acids. CDR1 SGHRS and CDR2 YFSETQ come from the germline V gene. After removal of 3 bases from V and 0 bases from J, the junction contained 2 bases not matched to a gene. Together with reference TRBV5-1 and TRBJ1-1, the CDR3 gives the full variable domain: KAGVTQTPRYLIKTRGQQVTLSCSPISGHRSVSWYQQTPGQGLQFLFEYFSETQRNKGNFPGRFSGRQFSNSRSEMNVSTLELGDSALYLCASSWTGGMNTEAFFGQGTRLTVV.

This clonotype has a count of ten or more. The chain carries TRBV20-1 and TRBJ2-5; TRBD1 aligns across 10 bases. The V segment lost 6 bases and the J segment 5 bases; nucleotides outside the gene matches: 9. Germline CDR1 reads DFQATT; CDR2 reads SNEGSKA (reference sequence). The CDR3 consists of 14 residues. The CDR3 reads CSAKGQGLSETQYF. The CDR3 DNA reads as TGCAGTGCCAAGGGACAGGGGTTGAGTGAGACCCAGTACTTC.

This clonotype has ten or more counts. The V gene is TRBV7-9, the J gene TRBJ1-2; tentatively, D is TRBD1 (6 bases). V lost 8 bases and J 4 bases, leaving 23 bases between the germline ends. CDR1 is SEHNR and CDR2 is FQNEAQ in the germline V gene (reference sequence). This CDR3 contains 16 residues. The CDR3: CASFLAGQPETYGYTF. The DNA of the CDR3 is TGTGCCAGCTTCTTAGCCGGACAGCCCGAAACCTATGGCTACACCTTC.

This clonotype was detected once. A read error is possible here, since a much larger clone lies one base away. V gene TRBV28 combines with J gene TRBJ1-2; D is ambiguous. The CDR3 runs to 13 residues. CDR1 is MDHEN, CDR2 SYDVKM, per germline. CDR3 coding DNA: TGTGCCAGCAGCCCGGACGGCCCTATTGGCTACATCTTC. Its translation is CASSPDGPIGYIF.

This clonotype was counted a single time. The chain carries TRBV20-1 and TRBJ1-1, with D tentatively TRBD1 (6 bases). Per the germline V gene, CDR1 is DFQATT and CDR2 is SNEGSKA (reference sequence). The CDR3 contains 13 residues. The germline V and J ends were trimmed by 4 bases and 1 base, with 10 bases remaining between them. DNA of the CDR3: TGCAGTGCTATTTCGACAGGGAACACTGAAGCTTTCTTT. As protein: CSAISTGNTEAFF.

As to this clonotype: Germline and junction disagree at one end, which may indicate a read error. V gene TRBV7-9 combines with J gene TRBJ2-5; D ambiguous. CDR1 SEHNR and CDR2 FQNEAQ come from the germline V gene (reference sequence). This CDR3 spans 11 amino acids. CDR3 loop: CTSTSGETQYF. In nucleotides, the CDR3 is TGTACCAGTACATCCGGGGAGACCCAGTACTTC.

This clonotype was picked up many times. The chain joins TRBV19 to TRBJ2-1, with 12 bases fitting TRBD1. J gave up 7 bases and V 11 bases, and 6 bases lay outside the gene matches. The CDR3 loop spans 13 amino acids. Germline CDR1 is LNHDA and CDR2 is SQIVND (reference sequence). CDR3 sequence: CASRDRGLNEQFF. CDR3 DNA sequence: TGTGCCTCCCGGGACAGGGGGCTTAATGAGCAGTTCTTC.

This clonotype has ten or more counts. The chain couples TRBV6-1 to TRBJ1-5; TRBD1 matches at 9 bases. There are 15 residues in the CDR3. Germline V gene data show CDR1 as MNHNS and CDR2 as SASEGT. The trim removed 5 bases at V and 7 bases at J, leaving 9 bases unmatched. In DNA, the CDR3 is TGTGCCAGCAGTCGCGGACAGGGGACACGGCAGCCCCAGCATTTT. Residues: CASSRGQGTRQPQHF.

The V gene is TRBV2, the J gene TRBJ2-3; D gene unclear. The V end lost 6 bases, the J end lost 2 bases, and 6 bases lay between the germline ends. Germline V gives CDR1 SNHLY, CDR2 FYNNEI. This CDR3 has 12 amino acids. The CDR3, as DNA: TGTGCCAGCAGAGGACCCACAGATACGCAGTATTTT. It encodes CASRGPTDTQYF.